This T cell receptor beta chain was obtained from a study of blood T cell repertoires in COVID-19. Methods used by the authors: Reference gene primer amplification in the assay estimated nucleated cell counts. Assay: immunoSEQ multiplex PCR; the TCRdb copy retains only in-frame clones and omits some. V and J calls and clone size are those listed in that table; D and trimming were worked out from the DNA. Of fewer than 200,000 clones detected, under 85% appear once; the ten largest clones hold 1% to 1.5%. This CDR3 spans 13 amino acids. Per the germline V gene, CDR1 is GTSNPN and CDR2 is SVGIG (reference sequence). Trimming took 8 bases from V and 4 from J, leaving 16 bases between them.

The chain links TRBV30 to TRBJ2-3; a weak D match, TRBD2 (6 bases). Material: peripheral blood. The clonotype comes from a man between 60 and 75 years old who had recovered from COVID-19. CDR3 DNA sequence: TGTGCCCTTATCCATGGAGGGGCAGATACGCAGTATTTT. It translates to CALIHGGADTQYF.